This T cell receptor (beta chain) was captured in a study of blood T cell repertoires in COVID-19. Turning to the study itself: Researchers got acute and convalescent COVID-19 samples from the United States, Italy and Spain. The analysed material was cDNA or gDNA that came from T cells, B-cell-depleted T cells, or PBMCs.

Seattle participants joined during active infection and were tracked over time. TCRdb's table, derived via immunoSEQ multiplex PCR, lists solely in-frame clones and lacks some. The data hold some 300,000 clones, with about 90% observed a single time. V shed 4 bases, J shed 4 bases, and the junction held 14 bases outside the gene matches. The CDR3 consists of 17 residues. CDR1 and CDR2 (germline): SGHNT, YYREEE (reference sequence). The receptor was isolated from a woman between 35 and 50 years old with COVID-19, enrolled during active disease. The J gene is TRBJ2-5, the V gene TRBV5-4; 9 nucleotides match TRBD2. The sequenced material came from peripheral blood. The CDR3 DNA sequence: TGTGCCAGCAGCACCGGGACTAGCTCCTCGGGGGGAGAGACCCAGTACTTC. It is translated as CASSTGTSSSGGETQYF.